This T cell receptor (beta chain) derives from a study of T-cell memory formation after mild COVID-19 (dated by TCRdb to the early 2020s). For the study in its entirety: Most TCR sequence clusters were specific to one of the two donors. Two young, previously healthy adult volunteers, one female and one male, were included in the cohort. T-cell clones expanding and contracting after mild COVID-19 in two donors were tracked by longitudinal TCRalpha and TCRbeta repertoire sequencing.

The instrument was an Illumina NovaSeq 6000. cDNA libraries for TCRalpha and TCRbeta were prepared by 5'RACE using constant-segment primers, with sample barcodes and unique molecular identifiers added. Trizol reagent was used to extract RNA from every sample. Libraries were amplified in two PCR steps, with a second sample barcode and Illumina TruSeq adapters added in the second step. Sequencing of libraries was performed on an Illumina NovaSeq with 2 x 150 bp paired-end reads. The original pipeline was this. Demultiplexing of reads and collapsing into UMI-guided consensus sequences were performed with migec v1.2.7. Using mixcr v2.1.11, the UMI consensuses were aligned to TRA and TRB V and J templates and assembled into clonotypes. A clonotype was counted as expanded or contracted only when both edgeR and NoisET called the clonotype significant, with the noise models trained on biological replicates. For edgeR calls, a false discovery rate-adjusted p below 0.01 and a log2 fold-change threshold of 1 were applied. As an exploratory analysis of dynamics, PCA with hierarchical clustering was applied to max-normalized trajectories of the 1000 most abundant clonotypes. Separately sequenced CD4+ and CD8+ repertoires were used to assign a CD4 or CD8 phenotype to each responding clone. Through fastp at Q25 and MiXCR, TCRdb rebuilt clones from the public reads, retaining in-frame beta chains. Every distinct CDR3 protein forms one entry, paired with its most common genes and DNA. TCRdb's processing, not the study's, gives the V and J calls here. The table for this sample lists 270,000 or so distinct CDR3 sequences; about a sixth of them were counted only once. The ten largest account for roughly a fifth of the sample.

From the cysteine up to the phenylalanine, the CDR3 has a length of 12 residues. Kept here is only the CDR3 DNA, which spans 36 bases and is read in frame from base 1. The CDR1 and CDR2 encoded by the germline V gene are SQVTM and ANQGSEA. Trimming removed 4 bases from V and 5 bases from J, leaving 12 bases between the germline ends. This clonotype has more than one count but fewer than ten. Its antigen has not been determined. No much larger clone exists at a distance of one base, and base qualities are not known. Ficoll-Paque density gradient centrifugation was the method used to isolate PBMCs. Points the paper makes about the study in general: The study covered only a couple of mild cases, and larger cohorts including severe cases with pre-infection samples were considered necessary. Some responding clones were detected in pre-infection memory, suggesting pre-existing cross-reactive memory T cells joined the SARS-CoV-2 response. Contracting CD4+ clones were located mainly in the CM and EM memory subsets, whereas CD8+ clones were found to be enriched in EMRA. SARS-CoV-2 specificity of the second-wave clones peaking on day 37 was not confirmed. Clones contracting from day 15 to 85 had balanced CD4/CD8 phenotypes, while a second wave expanding from day 15 to 37 was biased towards CD4+.

The receptor's source is a man younger than 35 who had mild COVID-19 (a few samples of this study predate the infection). The sample titles of this study are shuffled in the database, so cell type and time point are left out; the donor was told from shared clones. The rearrangement joined TRBV29-1 to TRBJ2-7; TRBD2 is a possible D gene, resting on 6 matching bases. Sequencing was done on a sample of PBMCs or a T cell subset sorted from them (not recorded which). Read as DNA, the sequence is TGCAGCGTTGGGCGGGACTTGGACGAGCAGTACTTC. It translates to CSVGRDLDEQYF.